This entry is about one TCR beta chain. What this receptor recognizes is not known. Per-base quality was not reported, and no clone a single base away is much larger than it. Each collaborating institution followed its own protocols to collect whole blood in K2EDTA tubes. Collaborator samples were shipped for TCRbeta analysis as frozen whole blood, isolated PBMCs, or DNA extracted from either sample type. TCRbeta CDR3 regions were amplified from genomic DNA using the immunoSEQ Assay, a bias-controlled multiplex PCR. In the authors' own workflow: Within the assay, amplification of reference gene primers was used to estimate how many nucleated cells each sample contained. To quantify the absolute abundance of each unique TCRbeta CDR3 rearrangement, sequence reads were collapsed and filtered. For each sample, productive Simpson clonality was calculated by taking the square root of Simpson's diversity index across productive rearrangements. The immuneACCESS repertoire file appears here via TCRdb, limited to in-frame rearrangements. These files lack a portion of the clones; in checked studies, under half of the deficit traces to unresolved V genes, and the cause of the others is not known. The V and J calls and the clone size are those of that table, but D and trimming were determined from the DNA. The table for this sample lists tens of thousands of clones; almost 90% of them were counted only once. The ten top clones hold about a sixth of the sample.

The sample originates from a study of blood T cell repertoires in COVID-19 (dated by TCRdb to 2020 to 2021). Study-wide context: Collaborator samples came from the United States, Italy and Spain and covered acute and convalescent phases of COVID-19. The prospective study material was composed of cDNA or gDNA derived from T cells, B-cell-depleted T cells, or PBMCs. Deeply sampled blood TCRbeta repertoires from subjects exposed to, actively infected with, or recovered from COVID-19 were included in the dataset. A freely available public database, intended as a resource for researchers studying the immune response to SARS-CoV-2, is where the repertoires were released. Samples came from the ongoing ImmuneRACE study (first 160 participants) plus 1,254 subjects from 6 global collaborators. Nearly every sample came with metadata listing a de-identified subject ID, COVID-19 status, age in years and sex. Where available, HLA class I and class II types were obtained from metadata supplied by the sample provider rather than from assay-based typing.

Taken from cysteine to phenylalanine, the CDR3 has 15 residues. Only the CDR3 DNA stays, 45 bases, in frame from base 1. Ends trimmed: V by 5 bases, J by 3 bases; bases unmatched to a gene: 6. The germline V gene sets CDR1 to SGHVS and CDR2 to FNYEAQ. Summary of the overall study and its limitations: The amount of clinical and demographic metadata varied by source and participant and was provided uncurated.

Recombination joined TRBV7-6 with TRBJ2-7; 11 nucleotides in the junction match TRBD2. Sequencing used peripheral blood. The origin of this receptor is a man between 65 and 79 years old with acute or convalescent COVID-19. The encoded CDR3 is CASSATSGSIYEQYF. The DNA sequence is TGTGCCAGCAGCGCCACTAGCGGGAGCATCTACGAGCAGTACTTC.